Each of the 21 T cell receptor beta chains below was sequenced from the same sample in a study of T cell responses to AZD1222 COVID-19 vaccine. Sequencing was performed with immunoSEQ multiplex PCR; in TCRdb, only in-frame clones are kept and a portion is missing. The sample includes more than 85,000 clones, approximately 91% of them seen just once. Sequenced material: peripheral blood, taken on day 0 of AZD1222 vaccination. The source of these receptors is an adult in good health.

The chain links TRBV28 to TRBJ1-1; D might be TRBD1 (6 bases). The V and J ends lost 1 base and 9 bases respectively, with 12 bases between them. CDR3 length equals 13 residues. The germline V gene encodes CDR1 MDHEN and CDR2 SYDVKM. The CDR3 spells CASSLLDRLKAFF. DNA of the CDR3: TGTGCCAGCAGTTTATTGGACAGACTCAAAGCTTTCTTT.

The V gene is TRBV6-5, the J gene TRBJ1-5; D is uncertain. This CDR3 region has 14 residues. Germline V gene sequence: CDR1 MNHEY, CDR2 SVGAGI. V lost 0 bases to trimming and J lost 8 bases, with 11 bases between them. The CDR3: CASSYSLKGEPQHF. In DNA, the CDR3 is TGTGCCAGCAGTTACTCCCTCAAAGGAGAGCCCCAGCATTTT.

The chain recombines TRBV12-3 or TRBV12-4 with TRBJ2-1, with D hard to call. Trimming pared 6 bases from V and 4 bases from J, leaving 10 bases between. This CDR3 comprises 13 residues. CDR3: CASSDGPYNEQFF. The CDR3 nucleotides read TGTGCCAGCAGCGATGGCCCTTACAATGAGCAGTTCTTC.

This chain uses TRBV7-6 with TRBJ1-5; TRBD1 matches at 7 bases. Trimming removed 5 bases from V and 1 base from J; junction bases left unmatched: 5. The germline gives CDR1 SGHVS, CDR2 FNYEAQ. The CDR3 sequence is 15 residues long. CDR3 sequence (DNA): TGTGCCAGCAGCCAGGGGGGGGCAAGCAATCAGCCCCAGCATTTT. Its translation is CASSQGGASNQPQHF.

This sequence joins TRBV7-9 and TRBJ1-1; 8 bases are shared with TRBD1. J was trimmed by 6 bases and V by 5 bases; bases with no gene match: 8. The CDR3 covers 14 residues. Germline V gene sequence: CDR1 SEHNR, CDR2 FQNEAQ (reference sequence). CDR3 in DNA: TGTGCCAGCAGCCAATCTCAGGGGGCGGCTGAAGCTTTCTTT. Its protein product is CASSQSQGAAEAFF.

In this sample, this clone turned up a few times. This chain joins TRBV7-9 and TRBJ2-1, with 14 bases fitting TRBD2. Germline loops: CDR1 SEHNR, CDR2 FQNEAQ (reference sequence). V lost 4 bases to trimming and J lost 6 bases; unmatched junction nucleotides: 2. The CDR3 totals 15 residues. The CDR3, as DNA: TGTGCCAGCAGCTCTGGACTAGCGGGAGGCAATGAGCAGTTCTTC. It yields the protein CASSSGLAGGNEQFF.

The genes are TRBV7-3 and TRBJ2-1, with TRBD1 identical over 9 bases. The V and J ends lost 4 bases and 4 bases, in that order; junction bases with no gene match: 5. This CDR3 spans 15 amino acids. Germline loops: CDR1 SGHTA, CDR2 FQGTGA. The CDR3 loop reads CASSSRQGGYNEQFF. In DNA, the CDR3 is TGTGCCAGCAGCTCCCGACAGGGGGGTTACAATGAGCAGTTCTTC.

V and J are TRBV10-2 and TRBJ2-7; TRBD1 matches 9 bases. The CDR3 has 14 amino acids. The V gene end was trimmed by 6 bases and the J gene end by 4 bases; junction bases not matched to a gene: 7. Germline CDR1 is WSHSY and CDR2 is SAAADI. CDR3 sequence: CASRLPGQGYEQYF. CDR3 nucleotide sequence: TGCGCCAGCAGACTACCGGGACAGGGATACGAGCAGTACTTC.

The chain employs TRBV3-1 (or the pseudogene TRBV3-2) and TRBJ1-2; D perhaps matches TRBD1 (5 bases). The V gene lost 4 bases and the J gene lost 6 bases, with 24 bases spanning the gap. The length of the CDR3 is 17 residues. Germline V gene sequence: CDR1 LGHDT, CDR2 YNNKEL (reference sequence). This chain's CDR3 is CASSPEGADALEDGYTF. The CDR3 bases are TGTGCCAGCAGCCCGGAAGGGGCAGACGCCCTCGAGGATGGCTACACCTTC.

V usage is TRBV5-4 and J usage is TRBJ1-3, with D possibly matching TRBD1 (6 bases). Trimming took 2 bases from V and 2 from J, leaving 11 bases between them. Germline assignment: CDR1 SGHNT and CDR2 YYREEE (reference sequence). The length of the CDR3 is 15 residues. Written as DNA, the CDR3 is TGTGCCAGCAGCTTAGTGGGGGGCGCTGGAAACACCATATATTTT. It is translated as CASSLVGGAGNTIYF.

The rearrangement links TRBV11-3 to TRBJ2-1; TRBD2 matches at 7 bases. Germline V gene lookup returns CDR1 SGHNT and CDR2 YENEEA. Germline trimming cut 3 bases from V and 2 bases from J; bases unmatched to any gene: 1. This CDR3 spans 14 amino acids. The CDR3 sequence is CASSFAGAYNEQFF. In DNA, the CDR3 is TGTGCCAGCAGCTTCGCGGGAGCCTACAATGAGCAGTTCTTC.

The chain uses TRBV18 and TRBJ1-1; D uncertain. Trimming took off 5 bases at V and 5 bases at J, with 21 bases between the two ends. Germline lookup yields CDR1 KGHSH and CDR2 LQKENI. This CDR3 is 16 amino acids long. CDR3 coding DNA: TGTGCCAGCTCAAACACGGGGTCGATGGGGAGGACTGAAGCTTTCTTT. The encoded protein is CASSNTGSMGRTEAFF.

This chain links TRBV1 with TRBJ1-6; TRBD1, as called in the table, went unchecked against the DNA. TRBV1 is a listed pseudogene. This CDR3 comprises 18 residues. CDR3 coding DNA: TGCACCAGCAGCCATGCCCAAGGGGGTGTAAGGGGTAATTCACCCCTCCACTTT. It translates to CTSSHAQGGVRGNSPLHF.

CDR3 residues: CASSQVGGGHGYTF. CDR3 DNA sequence: TGTGCCAGCAGCCAAGTGGGAGGAGGGCATGGCTACACCTTC. This rearrangement joins TRBV3-1 (or the pseudogene TRBV3-2) to TRBJ1-2; D call uncertain. Germline-derived CDR1 and CDR2 are LGHDT and YNNKEL (reference sequence). The CDR3 contains 14 residues. V was trimmed by 1 base and J by 6 bases, leaving 12 bases between them.

The chain employs TRBV3-1 (or the pseudogene TRBV3-2) and TRBJ1-2; the D gene is possibly TRBD1 (6 bases). This CDR3 has 14 amino acids. V lost 1 base, J lost 2 bases, and 8 bases lay in between. Germline V CDR1 and CDR2: LGHDT, YNNKEL (reference sequence). The CDR3 bases are TGTGCCAGCAGCCAAGTCCAGGGGAACTATGGCTACACCTTC. Encoded protein: CASSQVQGNYGYTF.

V and J are TRBV5-1 and TRBJ2-5, with D tentatively TRBD1 (6 bases). The V end was cut by 0 bases, the J end by 5 bases, with 17 bases between. Germline assignment: CDR1 SGHRS and CDR2 YFSETQ. The CDR3 contains 16 residues. CDR3 sequence reads: CASSLGQVGKGETQYF. The CDR3 coding sequence is TGCGCCAGCAGCTTGGGACAGGTTGGGAAGGGGGAGACCCAGTACTTC.

This chain joins TRBV24-1 and TRBJ2-1; a possible D gene is TRBD2 (5 bases). The V end lost 0 bases, the J end lost 0 bases, and 14 bases lay between the germline ends. Germline CDR1 is KGHDR and CDR2 is SFDVKD. The CDR3 runs 18 residues. The CDR3 region is CATSDLPGLWGSYNEQFF. The CDR3 DNA reads as TGTGCCACCAGTGATTTGCCGGGGTTGTGGGGCTCCTACAATGAGCAGTTCTTC.

The V gene is TRBV21-1, the J gene TRBJ2-7. TRBV21-1 has pseudogene status. This CDR3 has 20 residues. The CDR3, as DNA: TGTGCCAGCAGCAGGATAGACCCCTGGCTAGGGCGAAAATGGTCGACGGGGCAGTACGTC. It codes for CASSRIDPWLGRKWSTGQYV.

V usage is TRBV28 and J usage is TRBJ1-5; D call uncertain. The V end lost 7 bases, the J end lost 6 bases, and 19 bases lay between the germline ends. From germline, CDR1 is MDHEN and CDR2 SYDVKM. This CDR3 contains 15 residues. The CDR3 region is CASTSLPISGQPQHF. In DNA, the CDR3 is TGTGCCAGCACCTCCCTCCCAATTTCTGGTCAGCCCCAGCATTTT.

The V and J genes are TRBV5-1 and TRBJ2-4; D remains ambiguous. CDR3 size: 14 residues. With 0 bases removed from V and 8 bases from J, the gap between germline ends came to 12 bases. The germline V gene has CDR1 SGHRS and CDR2 YFSETQ. The CDR3 DNA reads TGCGCCAGCAGCTTGGCCCTCGGTGGGGACATTCAGTACTTC. It specifies CASSLALGGDIQYF.

A single count supports this clone. The rearrangement joins TRBV5-1 to TRBJ2-3, with D possibly matching TRBD1 (5 bases). Germline values: CDR1 SGHRS, CDR2 YFSETQ. V lost 1 base to trimming and J lost 0 bases, with 6 bases between them. The CDR3 has 14 residues. CDR3 nucleotide sequence: TGCGCCAGCAGCTTGAGGGGTAGCACAGATACGCAGTATTTT. Amino acid sequence: CASSLRGSTDTQYF.